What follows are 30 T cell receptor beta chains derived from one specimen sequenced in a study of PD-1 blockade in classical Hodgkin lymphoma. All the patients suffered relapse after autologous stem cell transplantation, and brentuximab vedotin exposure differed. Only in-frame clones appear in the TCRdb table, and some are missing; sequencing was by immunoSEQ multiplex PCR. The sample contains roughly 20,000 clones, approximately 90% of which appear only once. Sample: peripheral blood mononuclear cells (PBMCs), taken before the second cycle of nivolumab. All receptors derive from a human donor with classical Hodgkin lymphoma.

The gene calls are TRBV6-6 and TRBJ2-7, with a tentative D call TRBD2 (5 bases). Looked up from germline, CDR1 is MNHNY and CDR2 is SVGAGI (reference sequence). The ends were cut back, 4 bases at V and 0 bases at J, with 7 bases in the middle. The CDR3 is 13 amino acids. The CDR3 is CASSWRSSYEQYF. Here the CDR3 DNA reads TGTGCCAGCAGTTGGAGGAGCTCCTACGAGCAGTACTTC.

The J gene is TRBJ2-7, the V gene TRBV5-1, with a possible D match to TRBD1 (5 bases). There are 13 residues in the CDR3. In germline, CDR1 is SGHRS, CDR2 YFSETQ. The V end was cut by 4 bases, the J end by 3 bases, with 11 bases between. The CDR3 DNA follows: TGCGCCAGCAGCCAACAAGACAGCTACGAGCAGTACTTC. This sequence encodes CASSQQDSYEQYF.

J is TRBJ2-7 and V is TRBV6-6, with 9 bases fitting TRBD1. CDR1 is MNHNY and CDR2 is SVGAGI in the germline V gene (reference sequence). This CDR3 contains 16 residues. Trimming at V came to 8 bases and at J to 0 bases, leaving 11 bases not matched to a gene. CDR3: CASLSGQGGASYEQYF. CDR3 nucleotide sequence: TGTGCCAGCCTATCGGGACAGGGCGGGGCCTCCTACGAGCAGTACTTC.

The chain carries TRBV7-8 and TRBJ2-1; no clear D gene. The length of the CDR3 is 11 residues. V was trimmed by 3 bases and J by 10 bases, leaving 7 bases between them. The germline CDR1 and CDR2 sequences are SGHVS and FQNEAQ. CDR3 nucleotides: TGTGCCAGCAGCTTCGCTACGGAGCAGTTCTTC. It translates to CASSFATEQFF.

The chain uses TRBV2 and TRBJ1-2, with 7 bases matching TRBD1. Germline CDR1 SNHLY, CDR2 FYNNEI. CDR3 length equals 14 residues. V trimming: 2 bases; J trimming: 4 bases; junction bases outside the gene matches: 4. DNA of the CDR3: TGTGCCAGCAGTGAAAGGACAGGTTCCTATGGCTACACCTTC. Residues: CASSERTGSYGYTF. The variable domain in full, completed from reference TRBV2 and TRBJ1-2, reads EPEVTQTPSHQVTQMGQEVILRCVPISNHLYFYWYRQILGQKVEFLVSFYNNEISEKSEIFDDQFSVERPDGSNFTLKIRSTKLEDSAMYFCASSERTGSYGYTFGSGTRLTVV.

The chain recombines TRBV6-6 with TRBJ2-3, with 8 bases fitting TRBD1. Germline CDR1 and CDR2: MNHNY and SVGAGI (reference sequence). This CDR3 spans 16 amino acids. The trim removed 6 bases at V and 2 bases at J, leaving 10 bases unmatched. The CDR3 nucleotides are TGTGCCAGCAGGCCTCCCGGGACAGGATACACAGATACGCAGTATTTT. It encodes CASRPPGTGYTDTQYF.

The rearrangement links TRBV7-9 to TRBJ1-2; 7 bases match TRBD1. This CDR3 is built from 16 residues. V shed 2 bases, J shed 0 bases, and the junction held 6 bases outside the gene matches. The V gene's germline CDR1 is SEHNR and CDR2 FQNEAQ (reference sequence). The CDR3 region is CASSLFGDRANYGYTF. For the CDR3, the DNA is TGTGCCAGCAGCTTATTTGGAGACAGGGCTAACTATGGCTACACCTTC.

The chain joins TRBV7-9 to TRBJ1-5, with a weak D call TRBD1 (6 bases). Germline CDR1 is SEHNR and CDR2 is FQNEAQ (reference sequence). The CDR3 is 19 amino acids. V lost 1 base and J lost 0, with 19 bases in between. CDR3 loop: CASSLGGRGPPYSNQPQHF. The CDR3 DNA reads TGTGCCAGCAGCTTAGGGGGCAGGGGCCCACCTTATAGCAATCAGCCCCAGCATTTT. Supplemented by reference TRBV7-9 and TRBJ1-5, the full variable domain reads DTGVSQNPRHKITKRGQNVTFRCDPISEHNRLYWYRQTLGQGPEFLTYFQNEAQLEKSRLLSDRFSAERPKGSFSTLEIQRTEQGDSAMYLCASSLGGRGPPYSNQPQHFGDGTRLSIL.

CDR3 in DNA: TGTGCCAGCAGCTTGGATCCTAGCGGGGCTAGCACAGATACGCAGTATTTT. Amino acid sequence: CASSLDPSGASTDTQYF. The rearrangement joins TRBV5-4 to TRBJ2-3; 9 positions agree with TRBD2. Germline CDR1 is SGHNT and CDR2 is YYREEE (reference sequence). With V trimmed by 0 bases and J by 0 bases, 5 bases remained unmatched. The CDR3 runs to 17 residues.

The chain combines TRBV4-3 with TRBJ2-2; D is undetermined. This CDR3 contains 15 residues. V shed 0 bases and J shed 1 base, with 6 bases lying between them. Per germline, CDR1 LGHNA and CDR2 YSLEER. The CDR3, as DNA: TGCGCCAGCAGCCAAGAATATGGGAACACCGGGGAGCTGTTTTTT. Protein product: CASSQEYGNTGELFF.

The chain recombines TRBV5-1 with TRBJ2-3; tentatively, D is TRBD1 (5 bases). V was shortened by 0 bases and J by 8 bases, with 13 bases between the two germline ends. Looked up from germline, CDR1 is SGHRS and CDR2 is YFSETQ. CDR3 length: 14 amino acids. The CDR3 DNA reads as TGCGCCAGCAGCTTGGATGGGGCTTCGGGTACGCAGTATTTT. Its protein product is CASSLDGASGTQYF.

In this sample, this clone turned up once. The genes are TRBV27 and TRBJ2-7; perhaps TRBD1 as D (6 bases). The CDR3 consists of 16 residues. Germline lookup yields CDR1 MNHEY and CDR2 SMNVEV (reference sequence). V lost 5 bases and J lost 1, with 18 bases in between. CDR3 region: CASSNSPSTGSYEQYF. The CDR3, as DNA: TGTGCCAGCAGTAATTCTCCAAGCACAGGGTCCTACGAGCAGTACTTC.

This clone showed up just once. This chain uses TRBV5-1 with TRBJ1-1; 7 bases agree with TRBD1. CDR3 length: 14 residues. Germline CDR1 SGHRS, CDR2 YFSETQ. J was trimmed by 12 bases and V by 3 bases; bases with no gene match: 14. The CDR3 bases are TGCGCCAGCAGCTCCATCAGGGGGGTGGGCGAGACTTTCTTT. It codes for CASSSIRGVGETFF.

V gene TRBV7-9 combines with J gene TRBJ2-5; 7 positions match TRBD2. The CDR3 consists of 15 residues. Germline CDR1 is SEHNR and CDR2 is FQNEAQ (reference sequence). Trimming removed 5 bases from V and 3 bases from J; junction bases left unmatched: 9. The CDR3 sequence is CASSIEGLWEETQYF. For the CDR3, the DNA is TGTGCCAGCAGCATAGAGGGACTATGGGAAGAGACCCAGTACTTC.

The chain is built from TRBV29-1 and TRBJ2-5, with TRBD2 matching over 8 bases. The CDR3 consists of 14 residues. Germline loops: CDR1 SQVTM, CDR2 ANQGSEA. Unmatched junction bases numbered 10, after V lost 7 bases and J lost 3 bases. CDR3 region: CSARIGLAKETQYF. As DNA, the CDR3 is TGCAGCGCTAGAATAGGACTAGCAAAAGAGACCCAGTACTTC. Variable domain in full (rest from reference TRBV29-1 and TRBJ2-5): SAVISQKPSRDICQRGTSLTIQCQVDSQVTMMFWYRQQPGQSLTLIATANQGSEATYESGFVIDKFPISRPNLTFSTLTVSNMSPEDSSIYLCSARIGLAKETQYFGPGTRLLVL.

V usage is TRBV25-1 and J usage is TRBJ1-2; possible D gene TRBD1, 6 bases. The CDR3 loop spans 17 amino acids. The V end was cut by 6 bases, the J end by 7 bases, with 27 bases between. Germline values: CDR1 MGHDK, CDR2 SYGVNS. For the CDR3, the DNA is TGTGCCAGCAGACCACAGGGTTCGCTGATAAACTTCCGTGGCTACACCTTC. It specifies CASRPQGSLINFRGYTF.

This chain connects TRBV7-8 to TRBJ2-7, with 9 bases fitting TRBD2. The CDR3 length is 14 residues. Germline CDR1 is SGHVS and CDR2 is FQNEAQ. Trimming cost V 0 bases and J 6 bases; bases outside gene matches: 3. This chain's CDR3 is CASSLAQRGVEQYF. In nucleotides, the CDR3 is TGTGCCAGCAGCTTAGCGCAGCGGGGGGTCGAGCAGTACTTC. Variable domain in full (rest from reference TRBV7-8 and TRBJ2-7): GAGVSQSPRYKVAKRGQDVALRCDPISGHVSLFWYQQALGQGPEFLTYFQNEAQLDKSGLPSDRFFAERPEGSVSTLKIQRTQQEDSAVYLCASSLAQRGVEQYFGPGTRLTVT.

The CDR3 nucleotides are TGTGCCAGCAGTATGCCGGGCACTGAAGCTTTCTTT. Residues: CASSMPGTEAFF. The chain has TRBV25-1 and TRBJ1-1; D gene unclear. The ends were cut back, 5 bases at V and 4 bases at J, with 8 bases in the middle. The CDR3 contains 12 residues. Germline V gene data show CDR1 as MGHDK and CDR2 as SYGVNS.

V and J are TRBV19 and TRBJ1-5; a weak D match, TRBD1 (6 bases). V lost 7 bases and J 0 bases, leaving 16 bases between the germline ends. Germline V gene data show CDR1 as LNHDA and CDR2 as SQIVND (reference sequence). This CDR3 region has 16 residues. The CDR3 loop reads CASMTTDSYSNQPQHF. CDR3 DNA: TGTGCCAGTATGACAACGGACAGCTATAGCAATCAGCCCCAGCATTTT.

The CDR3 is CASSPRTGVQETQYF. The CDR3 nucleotides read TGCGCCAGCAGCCCACGGACAGGGGTACAAGAGACCCAGTACTTC. The chain links TRBV5-1 to TRBJ2-5; 9 positions agree with TRBD1. Germline V lookup: CDR1 SGHRS, CDR2 YFSETQ. V trimming: 4 bases; J trimming: 2 bases; junction bases outside the gene matches: 6. This CDR3 has 15 amino acids.

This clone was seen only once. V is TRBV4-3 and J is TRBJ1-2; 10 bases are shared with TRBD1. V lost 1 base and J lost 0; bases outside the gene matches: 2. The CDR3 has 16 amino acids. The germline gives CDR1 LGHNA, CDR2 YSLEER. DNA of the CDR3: TGCGCCAGCAGCCAAGGCGGACAGGGGGCTAACTATGGCTACACCTTC. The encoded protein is CASSQGGQGANYGYTF.

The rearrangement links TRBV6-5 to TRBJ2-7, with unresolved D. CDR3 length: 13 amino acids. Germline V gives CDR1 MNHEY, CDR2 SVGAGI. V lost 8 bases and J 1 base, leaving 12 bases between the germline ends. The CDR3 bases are TGTGCCAGCGCGCCGGTGGGGTCCTACGAGCAGTACTTC. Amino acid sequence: CASAPVGSYEQYF.

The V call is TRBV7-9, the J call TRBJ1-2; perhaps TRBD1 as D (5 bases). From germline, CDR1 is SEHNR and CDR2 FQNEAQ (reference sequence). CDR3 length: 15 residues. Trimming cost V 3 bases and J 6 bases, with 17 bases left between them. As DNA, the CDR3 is TGTGCCAGCAGCTTCGGGGCGGGTGGAAGCAATGGCTACACCTTC. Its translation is CASSFGAGGSNGYTF.

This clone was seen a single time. CDR3 residues: CASGRTAQERETQYF. CDR3 nucleotides: TGTGCCAGCGGCCGGACCGCCCAAGAGCGCGAGACCCAGTACTTC. The chain employs TRBV7-2 and TRBJ2-5; D remains unclear. Germline V gene sequence: CDR1 SGHTA, CDR2 FQGNSA. V lost 8 bases, J lost 5 bases, and 21 bases lay in between. This CDR3 has 15 amino acids.

The CDR3 here is CASSLVVSGANTGELFF. The CDR3 DNA follows: TGCGCCAGCAGCTTGGTCGTTAGCGGGGCGAACACCGGGGAGCTGTTTTTT. This rearrangement joins TRBV5-1 to TRBJ2-2, with TRBD2 matching over 8 bases. Germline loops: CDR1 SGHRS, CDR2 YFSETQ. This CDR3 is 17 amino acids long. The J segment lost 0 bases and the V segment lost 0 bases, leaving 4 bases of the junction unmatched.

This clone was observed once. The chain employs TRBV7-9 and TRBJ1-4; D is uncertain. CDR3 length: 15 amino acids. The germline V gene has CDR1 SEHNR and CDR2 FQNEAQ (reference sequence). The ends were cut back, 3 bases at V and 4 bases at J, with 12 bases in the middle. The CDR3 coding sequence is TGTGCCAGCAGCTTGTCGGACCTTCTTAATGAAAAACTGTTTTTT. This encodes CASSLSDLLNEKLFF. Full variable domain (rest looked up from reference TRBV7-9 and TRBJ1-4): DTGVSQNPRHKITKRGQNVTFRCDPISEHNRLYWYRQTLGQGPEFLTYFQNEAQLEKSRLLSDRFSAERPKGSFSTLEIQRTEQGDSAMYLCASSLSDLLNEKLFFGSGTQLSVL.

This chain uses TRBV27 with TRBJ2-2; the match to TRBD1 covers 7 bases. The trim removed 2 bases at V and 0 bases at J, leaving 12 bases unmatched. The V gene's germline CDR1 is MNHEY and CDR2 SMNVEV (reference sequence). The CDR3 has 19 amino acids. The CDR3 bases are TGTGCCAGCAGTTTACTCCGGCCAGGGGGTCCCTCGAACACCGGGGAGCTGTTTTTT. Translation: CASSLLRPGGPSNTGELFF.

CDR3 sequence: CASSQERGGFEKLFF. DNA of the CDR3: TGTGCCAGCAGCCAAGAGCGCGGGGGATTTGAAAAACTGTTTTTT. The gene calls are TRBV4-2 and TRBJ1-4; D might be TRBD1 (5 bases). CDR3 length equals 15 residues. Germline V lookup: CDR1 LGHNA, CDR2 YNFKEQ. Trimming took 0 bases from V and 7 from J, leaving 12 bases between them.

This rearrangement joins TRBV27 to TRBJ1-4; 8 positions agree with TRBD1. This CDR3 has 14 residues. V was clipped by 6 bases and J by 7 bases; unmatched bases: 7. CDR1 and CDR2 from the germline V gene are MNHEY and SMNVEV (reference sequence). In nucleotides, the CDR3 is TGTGCCAGCAGCCCGGGACAGGCGGCTGAAAAACTGTTTTTT. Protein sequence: CASSPGQAAEKLFF.

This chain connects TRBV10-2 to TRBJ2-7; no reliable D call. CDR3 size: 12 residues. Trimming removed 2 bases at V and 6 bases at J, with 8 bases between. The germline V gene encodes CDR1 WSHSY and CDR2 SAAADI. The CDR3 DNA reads TGCGCCAGCAGTGAGACGATGGGCGAGCAGTACTTC. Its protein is CASSETMGEQYF.